Listed below are T cell receptor beta chains from one sample, sequenced in a study of blood T cells in healthy people across ages. TCRdb reanalysed the 5' RACE reads using MiXCR and keeps one entry per CDR3 protein. The repertoire holds around 1.5 million distinct CDR3 sequences, with approximately 60% as singletons. Material for sequencing was blood. The receptor set was obtained from a man between 18 and 29 years old in good health. CDR3s include the opening cysteine and the closing phenylalanine or tryptophan. A D gene is named only where the DNA matches it firmly. The size field is filled for only some rows; it gives once, few, many or a size class.

D gene	clone size	V gene	CDR3 length	J gene	CDR3 DNA	CDR3 protein
NA	NA	TRBV12-5	12	TRBJ1-1	TGTGCTAGTGGCCTGGAGAACACTGAAGCTTTCTTT	CASGLENTEAFF
TRBD1	NA	TRBV7-2	17	TRBJ2-5	TGTGCCAGCAGCTTAGCAATTGGGACAGGGTTTAAAGAGACCCAGTACTTC	CASSLAIGTGFKETQYF
TRBD2	few	TRBV27	14	TRBJ2-5	TGTGCCAGCGCCCGGACTAGCGGACAAGAGACCCAGTACTTC	CASARTSGQETQYF
NA	NA	TRBV29-1	13	TRBJ2-1	TGCAGCGTTAGCCCGGGGGCGGGCAATGAGCAGTTCTTC	CSVSPGAGNEQFF
TRBD1	NA	TRBV11-2	16	TRBJ2-7	TGTGCCAGCAGCTTTCGTGCAGGACAGGGTACCTACGAGCAGTACTTC	CASSFRAGQGTYEQYF
NA	NA	TRBV7-9	13	TRBJ2-1	TGTACCAGCAGCTTAGGTCAGGGCTGGGGTCAGTTCTTC	CTSSLGQGWGQFF
TRBD1	NA	TRBV6-1	14	TRBJ2-7	TGTGCCAGCAGGCTAGACAGGGGGCATGGCGAGCAGTACTTC	CASRLDRGHGEQYF
NA	NA	TRBV9	14	TRBJ2-3	TGTGCCAGCAGCGGCCAGCGCCGGACAGATACGCAGTATTTT	CASSGQRRTDTQYF
NA	NA	TRBV7-9	14	TRBJ2-3	TGTGCCAGCAGCCTAGTTAATATCGTAGATACGCAGTATTTT	CASSLVNIVDTQYF
NA	NA	TRBV28	15	TRBJ2-7	TGTGCCAGCAGTTTAGCGGGCCCGTGGGGGTACGAGCAGTACTTC	CASSLAGPWGYEQYF
NA	NA	TRBV7-2	13	TRBJ2-5	TGTGCCAGCAGCCCGGCGGTTGGGGAGACCCAGTACTTC	CASSPAVGETQYF
NA	few	TRBV28	13	TRBJ2-7	TGTGCCAGCAGTCAAGGCAACTCCTACGAGCAGTACTTC	CASSQGNSYEQYF